This T cell receptor (beta chain) was recorded in a study of shared clonotypes between healthy human individuals (dated by TCRdb to the early 2020s). Study-level background: The cohort comprised a couple of women and a few men aged 18 to 49 years. Per donor, leukapheresis produced somewhere between about 0.85 and 10 billion PBMCs. To increase sequencing depth and limit assay-specific biases, TCR repertoire library preparation and sequencing were carried out by different laboratories using diverse techniques. Per donor, three plates each were used for CD4 naive and CD4 memory, two for CD8 naive, and one for CD8 memory. To estimate repertoire size and how much clonotypes are shared between individuals, the study performed deep sequencing of blood TCR repertoires from a few healthy adults. Here is what the overall study found, with its caveats: Compared with non-shared clonotypes, the clonotypes found in all four sorted-subset donors had higher generation probabilities. Naive subsets generally had larger estimated clonotype richness than memory subsets did. Based on pairwise subsampling, the degree of clonotype sharing among donors was expected to be affected by sequencing depth. Even with the large sequencing depth, rarefaction of the sorted-subset datasets indicated that sequencing was incomplete. Because the study included only a small number of donors, the genetic and exposure-history diversity represented was limited. Sampling was limited to blood, and TCR repertoires in tissue likely differ from TCR repertoires in blood. About 5% of naive CD4, around 3.6% of naive CD8, roughly 2.5% of memory CD4, and 0.4% of memory CD8 clonotypes were shared across several donors.

CD8 naive samples consisted of CD45RO-negative cells that were positively selected for CCR7, yielding a CD45RA+CCR7+ population without TemRA cells. The donors were healthy, HIV-negative adults with no recently reported acute infections or vaccinations. Every donor was a Caucasian adult living in Nashville, Tennessee, USA. Blood was collected by leukapheresis, and PBMCs were isolated by Ficoll-Histopaque density gradient centrifugation and then cryopreserved in liquid nitrogen vapor phase. Purity and quantity of every magnetically sorted T cell population were checked by analytical flow cytometry. Each sorted fraction had its genomic DNA isolated and then quantified by UV absorbance on a Nanodrop 2000c. The sample holds one count of this clone. Its recognized antigen is unknown. The sample holds no much larger clone one base away, and base qualities are not on file. Using the deep immunoSEQ assay, multiplex PCR amplified TCR CDR3 regions from genomic DNA. For each cell subset, the extracted genomic DNA was distributed evenly across all wells of several immunoSEQ 96-well plates, and each plate served as one replicate. For sorted subsets, 200 to 250 ng genomic DNA, equal to some 30,000 T cell genomes, was loaded into each replicate PCR. The purified libraries were quantified using a Qubit 3.0 fluorometer, sized with a Bioanalyzer 2100, and then quantified again using the KAPA Library Quantification kit. Each immunoSEQ 96-well plate was sequenced on its own single-read 150-cycle Illumina NextSeq 550 flow cell. The paper's data handling went like this. Because the immunoSEQ output held only junctional sequences and lacked quality scores, the filtering could not match the filtering applied to full-length reads. Sequences were annotated with PyIR, a Python wrapper for IgBLAST v1.9, using IMGT germline references to assign V/J genes and CDR3. Reads were removed for weak V/J assignments (E-value above 1e-6), missing CDR3, stop codons, out-of-frame junctions, or ambiguous translated residues. A V3J clonotype was defined by an identical inferred V gene, J gene, and CDR3 amino acid sequence. The percentage overlap between two repertoires was calculated by dividing the number of shared unique clonotypes by the size of the smaller repertoire. Repertoire richness was assessed with RTK rarefaction, the Chao1 estimator, and Recon v2.1 estimates of unobserved clonotypes. Generation probabilities were computed with OLGA for all TCRbeta clonotypes obtained by the gDNA method from several donors. TCRdb holds this immuneACCESS table with in-frame rearrangements only. Some clones are missing; in checked studies, unresolved V genes explain under half, and the rest has no known cause. V, J and clone size are those of that table, while D and trimming were read from the DNA. This sample holds 560,000 or so clones; roughly 96% were observed only once. The ten most abundant clones make up around 0.1% of the sample.

Based on the germline V gene, the CDR1 and CDR2 sequences are SNHLY and FYNNEI. The CDR3 goes from the cysteine to the phenylalanine over 14 residues. CDR3 DNA is the only sequence kept; it has 42 bases, read in frame from the first base. Unmatched junction bases come to 3, with V trimmed by 3 bases and J by 3 bases. This TCR was recovered from a woman under 40 in good health. The chain is encoded by TRBV2 joined to TRBJ2-7; the junction holds 9 bases that match TRBD1. Sequenced input: naive CD8+ T cells sorted from blood. This specimen's cell subset or site label, per the study, means: CD45RA+CCR7+. The CDR3 protein sequence reads: CASSEGQGFYEQYF. The DNA sequence reads TGTGCCAGCAGTGAGGGACAGGGATTCTACGAGCAGTACTTC.